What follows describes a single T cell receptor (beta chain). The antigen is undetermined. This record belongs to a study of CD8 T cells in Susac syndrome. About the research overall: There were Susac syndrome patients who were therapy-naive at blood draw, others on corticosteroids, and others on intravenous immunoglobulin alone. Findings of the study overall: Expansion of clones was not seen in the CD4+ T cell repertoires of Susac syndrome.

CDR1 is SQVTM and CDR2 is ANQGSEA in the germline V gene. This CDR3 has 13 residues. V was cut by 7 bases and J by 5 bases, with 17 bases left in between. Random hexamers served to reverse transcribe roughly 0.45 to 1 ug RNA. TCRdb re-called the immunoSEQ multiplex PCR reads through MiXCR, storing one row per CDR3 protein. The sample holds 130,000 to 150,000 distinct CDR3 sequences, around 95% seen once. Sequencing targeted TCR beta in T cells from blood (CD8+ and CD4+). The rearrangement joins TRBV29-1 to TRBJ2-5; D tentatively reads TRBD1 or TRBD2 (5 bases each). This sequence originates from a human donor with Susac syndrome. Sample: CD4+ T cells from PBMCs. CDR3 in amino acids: CSARDAVGETQYF. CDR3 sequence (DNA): TGCAGCGCCCGGGACGCGGTCGGGGAGACCCAGTACTTC.